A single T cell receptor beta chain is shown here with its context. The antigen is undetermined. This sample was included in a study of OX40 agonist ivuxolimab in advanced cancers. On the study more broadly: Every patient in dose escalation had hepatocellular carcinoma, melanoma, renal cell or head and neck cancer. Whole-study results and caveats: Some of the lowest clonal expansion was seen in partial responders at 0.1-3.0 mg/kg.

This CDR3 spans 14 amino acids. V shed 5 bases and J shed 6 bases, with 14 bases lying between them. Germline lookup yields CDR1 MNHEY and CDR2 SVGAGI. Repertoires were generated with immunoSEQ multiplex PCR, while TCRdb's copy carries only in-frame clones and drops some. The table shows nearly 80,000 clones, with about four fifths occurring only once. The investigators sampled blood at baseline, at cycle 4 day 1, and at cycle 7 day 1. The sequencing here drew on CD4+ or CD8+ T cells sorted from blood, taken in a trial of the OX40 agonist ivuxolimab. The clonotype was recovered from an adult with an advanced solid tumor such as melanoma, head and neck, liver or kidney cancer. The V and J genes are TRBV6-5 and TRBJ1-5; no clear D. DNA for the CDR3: TGTGCCAGCAGTGAAGGTGGTGGTCTTCAGCCCCAGCATTTT. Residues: CASSEGGGLQPQHF.